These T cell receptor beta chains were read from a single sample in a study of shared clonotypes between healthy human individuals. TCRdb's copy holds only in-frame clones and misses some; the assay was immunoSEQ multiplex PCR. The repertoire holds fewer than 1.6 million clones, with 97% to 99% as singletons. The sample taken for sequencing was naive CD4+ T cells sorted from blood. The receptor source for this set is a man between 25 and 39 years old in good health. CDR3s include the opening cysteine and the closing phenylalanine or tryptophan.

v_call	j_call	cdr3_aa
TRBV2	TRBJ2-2	CASSRDHLNTGELFF
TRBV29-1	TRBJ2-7	CSVLIGGAKGEQYF
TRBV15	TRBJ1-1	CATSRDKTGGTEAFF
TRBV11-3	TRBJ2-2	CASSLQRTNTGELFF
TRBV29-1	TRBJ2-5	CSVTTHGLGETQYF
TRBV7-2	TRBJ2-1	CASSLAHGPEQFF
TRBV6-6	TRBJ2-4	CASSYSDRGHIQYF
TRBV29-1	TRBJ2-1	CSVFERRYNEQFF
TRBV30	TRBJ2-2	CAWGRDNTGELFF
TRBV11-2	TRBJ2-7	CASSLAPGLAAYEQYF
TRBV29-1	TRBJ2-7	CSVADTTYEQYF
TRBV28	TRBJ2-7	CASSAPGPTYEQYF
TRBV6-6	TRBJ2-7	CASSYSMGTAYEQYF
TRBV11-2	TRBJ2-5	CASSVSLPRETQYF
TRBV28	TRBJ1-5	CASSFRDRPYYSNQPQHF
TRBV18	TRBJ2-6	CASSPLRAPGANVLTF
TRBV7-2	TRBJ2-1	CASSLGAAFTFGKFF
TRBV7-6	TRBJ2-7	CASSPSVAEQYF
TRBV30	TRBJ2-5	CAWSTRGRETQYF
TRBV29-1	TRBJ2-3	CSVGALAGTGGNTDTQYF
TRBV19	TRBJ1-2	CASSHDRGRDGYTF
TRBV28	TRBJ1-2	CASKQGLYGYTF
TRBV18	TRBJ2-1	CASSPMRLAGTNSYNEQFF
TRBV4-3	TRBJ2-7	CASARGQGLEQYF
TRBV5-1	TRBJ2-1	CASSPPGLVNNEQFF
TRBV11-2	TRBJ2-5	CASSLVRLAETQYF
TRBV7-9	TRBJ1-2	CASSRYRGPYGYTF
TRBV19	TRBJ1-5	CASIGQSQPQHF
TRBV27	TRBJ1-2	CASSLGLSLAYGYTF
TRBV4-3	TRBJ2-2	CASSQEGRGTGELFF